This entry lists 25 T cell receptor beta chains sequenced from one sample in a study of STAT5B mutations in CD4+ large granular lymphocyte leukemia. TCRdb keeps only in-frame clones here, not all; method: immunoSEQ multiplex PCR. The data contain approximately 21,000 clones, around 76% of them singletons. Sequenced sample: CD4+ T cells from blood buffy coats. These receptor sequences come from a human donor in good health.

This chain connects TRBV18 to TRBJ1-4; 8 nucleotides match TRBD1. The V segment lost 3 bases and the J segment 4 bases; nucleotides outside the gene matches: 7. The CDR3 has 16 residues. The germline CDR1 and CDR2 sequences are KGHSH and LQKENI. CDR3 nucleotide sequence: TGTGCCAGCTCACCCCTCCGACAGGGGAGTAATGAAAAACTGTTTTTT. Protein: CASSPLRQGSNEKLFF.

The chain recombines TRBV5-1 with TRBJ2-2; D possibly corresponds to TRBD1 (5 bases). V lost 1 base and J lost 5, with 9 bases in between. This CDR3 region has 14 residues. Germline V gene sequence: CDR1 SGHRS, CDR2 YFSETQ. The CDR3 DNA reads as TGCGCCAGCAGCTTGATAGGGGAAACCGGGGAGCTGTTTTTT. Translating it yields CASSLIGETGELFF.

V gene TRBV10-3 combines with J gene TRBJ2-3, with D possibly called TRBD1 or TRBD2 (7 bases each). Germline CDR1 reads ENHRY; CDR2 reads SYGVKD. V dropped 6 bases and J dropped 1 base, with 14 bases sitting between them. The CDR3 is 15 residues long. This chain's CDR3 is CAIRQGGAGTDTQYF. The CDR3 region has the DNA TGTGCCATCAGGCAGGGGGGGGCCGGCACAGATACGCAGTATTTT.

CDR3 in DNA: TGTGCCAGCAGCTTAGTGGGGGCACAAGTGCCCCCTGGAAACACCATATATTTT. It yields the protein CASSLVGAQVPPGNTIYF. The chain couples TRBV11-2 to TRBJ1-3; D possibly corresponds to TRBD1 (6 bases). Germline CDR1 reads SGHAT; CDR2 reads FQNNGV. Trimming removed 1 base at V and 2 bases at J, with 18 bases between. The CDR3 loop spans 18 amino acids.

This clone was recorded a few times. The rearrangement joins TRBV5-6 to TRBJ1-1; 10 bases are a match to TRBD1. The CDR3 is made up of 15 amino acids. The V and J ends lost 1 base and 4 bases, in that order; junction bases with no gene match: 4. Germline CDR1 and CDR2: SGHDT and YYEEEE. The CDR3 loop reads CASSLLDRGGTEAFF. CDR3 nucleotides: TGTGCCAGCAGCTTGTTGGACAGGGGGGGCACTGAAGCTTTCTTT. Based on the CDR3 plus reference TRBV5-6 and TRBJ1-1, the full variable domain is DAGVTQSPTHLIKTRGQQVTLRCSPKSGHDTVSWYQQALGQGPQFIFQYYEEEERQRGNFPDRFSGHQFPNYSSELNVNALLLGDSALYLCASSLLDRGGTEAFFGQGTRLTVV.

This CDR3 reads CASSSRQAGGEAFF. The CDR3 region has the DNA TGTGCCAGCAGCTCGCGTCAGGCCGGGGGGGAAGCTTTCTTT. The chain employs TRBV7-8 and TRBJ1-1; D is perhaps TRBD1 (5 bases). The CDR3 contains 14 residues. Germline V gene lookup returns CDR1 SGHVS and CDR2 FQNEAQ. Trimming took 4 bases from V and 8 from J, leaving 17 bases between them.

The chain joins TRBV30 to TRBJ1-2, with 7 bases matching TRBD1. The CDR3 extends over 13 amino acids. V trimming: 8 bases; J trimming: 4 bases; junction bases outside the gene matches: 10. Germline CDR1 reads GTSNPN; CDR2 reads SVGIG (reference sequence). The CDR3 region has the DNA TGTGCCCGAGACCAGACAGGGCTCTATGGCTACACCTTC. This encodes CARDQTGLYGYTF.

This clone was found a few times. This chain joins TRBV30 and TRBJ2-7; 9 nucleotides agree with TRBD1. After removal of 2 bases from V and 8 bases from J, the junction contained 10 bases not matched to a gene. CDR1 is GTSNPN, CDR2 SVGIG, per germline (reference sequence). This CDR3 comprises 14 residues. DNA of the CDR3: TGTGCCTGGAGTTACCGGGACAGGGTAAGACAGCAGTACTTC. It encodes CAWSYRDRVRQQYF.

This clone occurred a few times. This chain joins TRBV2 and TRBJ1-4, with 8 bases identical to TRBD1. Trimming took 8 bases from V and 5 from J; bases not matched to a gene: 7. The CDR3 sequence is 14 residues long. CDR1 and CDR2 from the germline V gene are SNHLY and FYNNEI. The CDR3, as DNA: TGTGCCAGCCGTCGGACAGGGAGAAATGAAAAACTGTTTTTT. Amino acid sequence: CASRRTGRNEKLFF.

This clone was seen just once. This chain joins TRBV6-5 and TRBJ2-1; 14 positions match TRBD2. The CDR3 length is 16 residues. Trimming removed 2 bases from V and 10 bases from J; junction bases left unmatched: 7. The germline V gene encodes CDR1 MNHEY and CDR2 SVGAGI. The CDR3 bases are TGTGCCAGCAGTTACCCGACTAGCGGGGGGGCCGGCGAGCAGTTCTTC. It translates to CASSYPTSGGAGEQFF.

The V and J genes are TRBV7-9 and TRBJ1-1, with 7 bases matching TRBD1. Per germline, CDR1 SEHNR and CDR2 FQNEAQ (reference sequence). V lost 5 bases, J lost 2 bases, and 5 bases stayed unmatched. The CDR3 runs 14 residues. CDR3 amino acids: CASSPQGINTEAFF. CDR3 sequence (DNA): TGTGCCAGCAGCCCACAGGGGATCAACACTGAAGCTTTCTTT.

The V call is TRBV7-8, the J call TRBJ2-1, with 9 bases lining up with TRBD2. The CDR3 is 16 amino acids. The V gene's germline CDR1 is SGHVS and CDR2 FQNEAQ. V lost 6 bases and J lost 4; bases outside the gene matches: 10. CDR3 coding DNA: TGTGCCAGCAGTCTATCGGGGCGGGGGGGTTACAATGAGCAGTTCTTC. Translation: CASSLSGRGGYNEQFF.

The chain carries TRBV7-2 and TRBJ2-7; tentative D call: TRBD1 (5 bases). The CDR3 is made up of 14 amino acids. Germline V gene lookup returns CDR1 SGHTA and CDR2 FQGNSA. V was shortened by 2 bases and J by 1 base, with 9 bases between the two germline ends. CDR3 bases: TGTGCCAGCAGCTTATATCAGGGTTCCTACGAGCAGTACTTC. It translates to CASSLYQGSYEQYF.

Only a few counts were recorded for this clone. V and J are TRBV30 and TRBJ1-4; D might be TRBD1 (5 bases). This CDR3 is 15 amino acids long. V gave up 5 bases and J gave up 3 bases, with 16 bases separating them. CDR1 and CDR2 (germline): GTSNPN, SVGIG (reference sequence). In DNA form, the CDR3 reads TGTGCCTGGTCCCCCCTAGTAGGGGCTAATGAAAAACTGTTTTTT. Its protein is CAWSPLVGANEKLFF. Full variable domain (outside the CDR3, taken from reference TRBV30 and TRBJ1-4): SQTIHQWPATLVQPVGSPLSLECTVEGTSNPNLYWYRQAAGRGLQLLFYSVGIGQISSEVPQNLSASRPQDRQFILSSKKLLLSDSGFYLCAWSPLVGANEKLFFGSGTQLSVL.

The V call is TRBV5-1, the J call TRBJ2-5; 14 nucleotides align to TRBD2. Germline V gene sequence: CDR1 SGHRS, CDR2 YFSETQ. The CDR3 totals 16 residues. The V segment lost 3 bases and the J segment 5 bases; nucleotides outside the gene matches: 6. The CDR3 bases are TGCGCCAGCAGCTCGGGACTAGCGGGAGTAGGGGAGACCCAGTACTTC. Translating it yields CASSSGLAGVGETQYF.

The rearrangement uses TRBV6-5 and TRBJ2-5, with 12 positions matching TRBD1. V gave up 6 bases and J gave up 5 bases; unmatched junction bases: 7. The CDR3 sequence is 15 residues long. The germline CDR1 and CDR2 sequences are MNHEY and SVGAGI. The CDR3 nucleotides are TGTGCCAGCAGCACGGGACAGGGGGCAGAGGAGACCCAGTACTTC. It is translated as CASSTGQGAEETQYF.

This chain uses TRBV18 with TRBJ2-4; perhaps TRBD1 as D (6 bases). The CDR3 runs 14 residues. V was cut by 4 bases and J by 0 bases, with 7 bases left in between. Germline V lookup: CDR1 KGHSH, CDR2 LQKENI. CDR3 amino acids: CASSQDRAKNIQYF. The CDR3, as DNA: TGTGCCAGCTCACAGGACAGAGCCAAAAACATTCAGTACTTC.

The gene calls are TRBV30 and TRBJ1-6; TRBD1 aligns across 7 bases. The germline CDR1 and CDR2 sequences are GTSNPN and SVGIG (reference sequence). J gave up 8 bases and V 0 bases, and 4 bases lay outside the gene matches. This CDR3 is built from 14 residues. The CDR3 nucleotides read TGTGCCTGGAGTGTAACAGGGGCCTATTCACCCCTCCACTTT. It yields the protein CAWSVTGAYSPLHF.

The rearrangement joins TRBV29-1 to TRBJ1-4, with D unclear. CDR1 and CDR2 from the germline V gene are SQVTM and ANQGSEA. V was trimmed by 4 bases and J by 7 bases, leaving 16 bases between them. This CDR3 has 14 residues. In DNA form, the CDR3 reads TGCAGCGTTGCGTCGACGGGGTCGAGTGAAAAACTGTTTTTT. This translates into CSVASTGSSEKLFF.

V gene TRBV7-2 combines with J gene TRBJ2-7; the match to TRBD1 covers 10 bases. V lost 5 bases and J lost 6; bases outside the gene matches: 7. CDR1 SGHTA and CDR2 FQGNSA come from the germline V gene. This CDR3 comprises 14 residues. The CDR3 DNA reads TGTGCCAGCAGCATCGACAGGGGGCCTGTCGAGCAGTACTTC. This sequence encodes CASSIDRGPVEQYF.

The chain couples TRBV19 to TRBJ1-4; 7 nucleotides align to TRBD1. The length of the CDR3 is 14 residues. Germline V gene sequence: CDR1 LNHDA, CDR2 SQIVND (reference sequence). V was pared by 3 bases and J by 4 bases, with 2 bases of the junction left unmatched. CDR3 sequence: CASSMGQRNEKLFF. The CDR3 DNA reads TGTGCCAGTAGTATGGGACAGCGTAATGAAAAACTGTTTTTT.

V gene TRBV27 combines with J gene TRBJ2-3, with D perhaps assigned TRBD1 or TRBD2 (5 bases each). Germline CDR1 is MNHEY and CDR2 is SMNVEV (reference sequence). V dropped 4 bases and J dropped 0 bases, with 11 bases sitting between them. The CDR3 is 15 amino acids. This CDR3 is CASSWGSFSTDTQYF. CDR3 DNA: TGTGCCAGCAGTTGGGGGAGCTTTAGCACAGATACGCAGTATTTT.

The chain has TRBV11-2 and TRBJ2-3; 7 bases map to TRBD2. Germline values: CDR1 SGHAT, CDR2 FQNNGV. Unmatched junction bases numbered 13, after V lost 0 bases and J lost 4 bases. CDR3 length equals 18 residues. CDR3 sequence reads: CASSLDWGGSQGSDTQYF. In DNA form, the CDR3 reads TGTGCCAGCAGCTTAGATTGGGGGGGATCGCAGGGCTCAGATACGCAGTATTTT.

This clone occurred once. The junction shows a germline mismatch at one end, possibly a read error. The gene calls are TRBV5-1 and TRBJ2-5, with TRBD2 identical over 12 bases. The CDR3 length is 15 residues. Germline V gene lookup returns CDR1 SGHRS and CDR2 YFSETQ. The CDR3 here is CASSLGPSGGESQYF. Here the CDR3 DNA reads TGCGCCAGCAGCTTGGGTCCTAGCGGGGGGGAGAGCCAGTACTTC.

This clone was detected only a few times. The chain carries TRBV7-2 and TRBJ1-5; the D is unclear. The V end was cut by 1 base, the J end by 0 bases, with 13 bases between. The CDR3 sequence is 17 residues long. CDR1 is SGHTA and CDR2 is FQGNSA in the germline V gene. CDR3 protein: CASSLGGGGPSNQPQHF. The CDR3 DNA sequence: TGTGCCAGCAGCTTAGGGGGTGGAGGACCTAGCAATCAGCCCCAGCATTTT.